This entry concerns a single T cell receptor (beta chain). No antigen is known for it. This specimen comes from a study of beta chain features in type 1 diabetes. For the study at large: Regarding age, gender and cell yields, patients proved similar to healthy donors.

Notes on the study in general: The study left unresolved whether HLA type influences TCRB rearrangement. In every one of the four CD4+ subsets, TCRB CDR3s were moderately but significantly shorter in Type 1 diabetes patients.

Sequenced material consisted of expressed TCRB transcripts (all of the isolated RNA was reverse transcribed). Repertoires were generated with immunoSEQ multiplex PCR, while TCRdb's copy carries only in-frame clones and drops some. The sample holds around 310,000 clones, about 14% seen once. Sorted CD4+ subsets: naive, central memory, regulatory, stem cell-like memory (CD45RO/CCR7/CD25/CD127/CD95/CD27 panel). The receptor's source is a woman aged 18-30 years with type 1 diabetes. Sequencing was carried out using naive CD4+ T cells from blood.

The CDR3 DNA reads as TGTGCCAGCAGTTCCCCCCCGGGCGGGGGTAACTCCTACAATGAGCAGTTCTTC. It yields the protein CASSSPPGGGNSYNEQFF. The chain employs TRBV28 and TRBJ2-1, with 7 bases that match TRBD2. The CDR3 is 18 residues long. With V trimmed by 4 bases and J by 0 bases, 12 bases remained unmatched. Germline V gives CDR1 MDHEN, CDR2 SYDVKM. The whole variable domain, remainder taken from reference TRBV28 and TRBJ2-1, is DVKVTQSSRYLVKRTGEKVFLECVQDMDHENMFWYRQDPGLGLRLIYFSYDVKMKEKGDIPEGYSVSREKKERFSLILESASTNQTSMYLCASSSPPGGGNSYNEQFFGPGTRLTVL.